Following are 26 T cell receptor beta chains from one sample sequenced in a study of OX40 agonist ivuxolimab in advanced cancers. Method: immunoSEQ multiplex PCR; TCRdb's copy keeps in-frame clones and lacks some. The sample lists roughly 61,000 clones; 92% were seen once. The sample consisted of CD4+ or CD8+ T cells sorted from blood, taken in a trial of the OX40 agonist ivuxolimab. The receptors derive from an adult with an advanced solid tumor such as melanoma, head and neck, liver or kidney cancer.

V gene TRBV27 combines with J gene TRBJ1-5, with D perhaps matching TRBD1 (6 bases). Trimming stripped 6 bases from V and 0 bases from J, with 15 bases between. The CDR3 spans 16 residues. Germline loops: CDR1 MNHEY, CDR2 SMNVEV (reference sequence). DNA for the CDR3: TGTGCCAGCAGACCCCGGGACAAACATAGCAATCAGCCCCAGCATTTT. Its protein product is CASRPRDKHSNQPQHF.

The J gene is TRBJ2-2, the V gene TRBV5-6; D ambiguous. The CDR3 covers 11 residues. Trimming took off 0 bases at V and 6 bases at J, with 0 bases between the two ends. The V gene's germline CDR1 is SGHDT and CDR2 YYEEEE. DNA for the CDR3: TGTGCCAGCAGCTTGGCCGGGGAGCTGTTTTTT. Translating gives CASSLAGELFF.

The CDR3 coding sequence is TGCAGCGTACAGTCGGCGGGGCCTGGGGATACGCAGTATTTT. Translated: CSVQSAGPGDTQYF. The chain is built from TRBV29-1 and TRBJ2-3; a possible D gene is TRBD2 (6 bases). The CDR3 runs to 14 residues. The V gene lost 6 bases and the J gene lost 6 bases, with 19 bases spanning the gap. Germline assignment: CDR1 SQVTM and CDR2 ANQGSEA.

V and J are TRBV28 and TRBJ2-1; a possible D gene is TRBD1 (6 bases). The CDR3 sequence is 15 residues long. Germline CDR1 and CDR2: MDHEN and SYDVKM. V lost 5 bases and J lost 2, with 13 bases in between. As DNA, the CDR3 is TGTGCCAGCAGTCCCAACACAGGGCCCTACAATGAGCAGTTCTTC. The encoded protein is CASSPNTGPYNEQFF. The full variable domain, its missing parts supplied by reference TRBV28 and TRBJ2-1, is DVKVTQSSRYLVKRTGEKVFLECVQDMDHENMFWYRQDPGLGLRLIYFSYDVKMKEKGDIPEGYSVSREKKERFSLILESASTNQTSMYLCASSPNTGPYNEQFFGPGTRLTVL.

This chain joins TRBV28 and TRBJ1-4; D is ambiguous. This CDR3 has 17 amino acids. Germline CDR1 and CDR2: MDHEN and SYDVKM. Trimming took 5 bases from V and 4 from J, leaving 20 bases between them. CDR3 residues: CASSLDKAGMFNEKLFF. In DNA, the CDR3 is TGTGCCAGCAGTCTCGACAAGGCGGGCATGTTTAATGAAAAACTGTTTTTT.

The J gene is TRBJ1-5, the V gene TRBV6-1; TRBD1 is a possible D gene (5 bases). V was pared by 4 bases and J by 2 bases, with 12 bases between. In germline, CDR1 is MNHNS, CDR2 SASEGT. The CDR3 is made up of 15 amino acids. The CDR3 bases are TGTGCCAGCAGTGTTTGGGGACTAGGCAATCAGCCCCAGCATTTT. It specifies CASSVWGLGNQPQHF.

The gene calls are TRBV28 and TRBJ2-3; 7 positions agree with TRBD1. The CDR3 runs to 18 residues. CDR1 and CDR2 (germline): MDHEN, SYDVKM. V dropped 3 bases and J dropped 5; count of bases not matched to a gene: 17. This CDR3 reads CASSFPFDRDGTGDTQYF. DNA of the CDR3: TGTGCCAGCAGTTTCCCCTTCGACAGGGACGGTACTGGAGATACGCAGTATTTT.

This rearrangement joins TRBV19 to TRBJ1-2, with a possible D match to TRBD1 (6 bases). Germline V gives CDR1 LNHDA, CDR2 SQIVND (reference sequence). This CDR3 region has 13 residues. V gave up 7 bases and J gave up 8 bases, with 17 bases separating them. The CDR3 is CASTDSRGGGYTF. As DNA, the CDR3 is TGTGCCAGTACCGATAGCAGGGGAGGAGGCTACACCTTC. The variable domain in full, with the rest retrieved from reference TRBV19 and TRBJ1-2, is DGGITQSPKYLFRKEGQNVTLSCEQNLNHDAMYWYRQDPGQGLRLIYYSQIVNDFQKGDIAEGYSVSREKKESFPLTVTSAQKNPTAFYLCASTDSRGGGYTFGSGTRLTVV.

The rearrangement links TRBV28 to TRBJ2-1, with TRBD1 matching over 7 bases. The CDR3 is 17 amino acids. Germline V gives CDR1 MDHEN, CDR2 SYDVKM. The trim removed 3 bases at V and 2 bases at J, leaving 10 bases unmatched. As DNA, the CDR3 is TGTGCCAGCAGTTTCCCCCAGAGGGGGCCGACCTACAATGAGCAGTTCTTC. Translated: CASSFPQRGPTYNEQFF.

The chain has TRBV11-2 and TRBJ1-6, with D perhaps matching TRBD1 (6 bases). Trimming stripped 5 bases from V and 7 bases from J, with 12 bases between. Germline CDR1 SGHAT, CDR2 FQNNGV. CDR3 length equals 14 residues. The CDR3 here is CASSPRGPNSPLHF. The CDR3, as DNA: TGTGCCAGCAGCCCCAGGGGCCCGAATTCACCCCTCCACTTT.

This chain connects TRBV29-1 to TRBJ2-1; the D is unclear. Germline-derived CDR1 and CDR2 are SQVTM and ANQGSEA. The V gene lost 6 bases and the J gene lost 3 bases, with 9 bases spanning the gap. The CDR3 spans 12 residues. The CDR3 bases are TGCAGCGTAAGGCAGGACTACAATGAGCAGTTCTTC. Its translation is CSVRQDYNEQFF.

The V call is TRBV6-6, the J call TRBJ1-3; no reliable D call. The CDR3 contains 14 residues. V was cut by 7 bases and J by 2 bases, with 12 bases left in between. Germline CDR1 reads MNHNY; CDR2 reads SVGAGI (reference sequence). The CDR3: CASTAYGAGNTIYF. CDR3 nucleotide sequence: TGTGCCAGCACTGCGTATGGAGCTGGAAACACCATATATTTT.

With respect to this clone: A junction end diverges from the germline sequence, so it may reflect a read error. The rearrangement joins TRBV27 to TRBJ2-1, with D tentatively TRBD2 (6 bases). This CDR3 is built from 14 residues. Germline loops: CDR1 MNHEY, CDR2 SMNVEV (reference sequence). CDR3 coding DNA: TGTGCCAGCAATTTAGCGGCTTCCTACAATGAGCAGTTCTTC. It yields the protein CASNLAASYNEQFF.

The chain joins TRBV7-2 to TRBJ1-3, with 7 bases aligning to TRBD1. The germline CDR1 and CDR2 sequences are SGHTA and FQGNSA. The V segment lost 3 bases and the J segment 5 bases; nucleotides outside the gene matches: 7. This CDR3 has 15 residues. CDR3 region: CASSFPPGGRNTIYF. The CDR3 DNA is TGTGCCAGCAGCTTTCCACCAGGGGGAAGAAACACCATATATTTT. Full variable domain (rest looked up from reference TRBV7-2 and TRBJ1-3): GAGVSQSPSNKVTEKGKDVELRCDPISGHTALYWYRQSLGQGLEFLIYFQGNSAPDKSGLPSDRFSAERTGGSVSTLTIQRTQQEDSAVYLCASSFPPGGRNTIYFGEGSWLTVV.

V and J are TRBV6-5 and TRBJ2-3, with D possibly TRBD2 on 6 matching bases. Trimming shortened V by 2 bases and J by 1 base, and 13 bases separated the two germline ends. Germline CDR1 and CDR2: MNHEY and SVGAGI. The CDR3 is 16 residues long. The CDR3 here is CASSYDRRGGTDTQYF. The CDR3 DNA follows: TGTGCCAGCAGTTACGATAGGCGGGGTGGCACAGATACGCAGTATTTT.

The chain joins TRBV7-2 to TRBJ2-7; 7 nucleotides agree with TRBD1. Germline CDR1 is SGHTA and CDR2 is FQGNSA. Losses at the gene ends were 8 bases for V and 0 bases for J; bases not matched to a gene: 7. The CDR3 spans 14 residues. Here the CDR3 reads CASATRGNSYEQYF. CDR3 sequence (DNA): TGTGCCAGCGCCACCAGGGGGAACTCCTACGAGCAGTACTTC.

The chain joins TRBV7-6 to TRBJ2-3; no clear D. The CDR3 runs to 14 residues. Germline V gene data show CDR1 as SGHVS and CDR2 as FNYEAQ. V lost 1 base, J lost 2 bases, and 7 bases lay in between. The CDR3 sequence is CASSLVISTDTQYF. Written as DNA, the CDR3 is TGTGCCAGCAGCTTAGTTATTTCCACAGATACGCAGTATTTT. The full variable domain, completed using reference TRBV7-6 and TRBJ2-3, is GAGVSQSPRYKVTKRGQDVALRCDPISGHVSLYWYRQALGQGPEFLTYFNYEAQQDKSGLPNDRFSAERPEGSISTLTIQRTEQRDSAMYRCASSLVISTDTQYFGPGTRLTVL.

Here the CDR3 DNA reads TGTGCCAGCAGCTTAAGCTGGGGGCAAGGCGGGGAGCTGTTTTTT. Protein: CASSLSWGQGGELFF. The V and J genes are TRBV11-2 and TRBJ2-2, with D perhaps matching TRBD1 (6 bases). Germline lookup yields CDR1 SGHAT and CDR2 FQNNGV. V was cut by 2 bases and J by 7 bases, with 14 bases left in between. The CDR3 consists of 15 residues.

The chain has TRBV13 and TRBJ2-2; D unresolved. The germline gives CDR1 PRHDT, CDR2 FYEKMQ (reference sequence). The CDR3 covers 14 residues. Deletions cut 5 bases from V and 5 bases from J, with 12 bases between. CDR3 coding DNA: TGTGCCAGCAGCCTCACTAAATGGACCGGGGAGCTGTTTTTT. It yields the protein CASSLTKWTGELFF.

The chain joins TRBV6-1 to TRBJ1-2; D unresolved. CDR1 is MNHNS, CDR2 SASEGT, per germline. V lost 1 base to trimming and J lost 5 bases, with 8 bases between them. This CDR3 spans 13 amino acids. The DNA for the CDR3 is TGTGCCAGCAGTGAAGTCGGGAGTTATGGCTACACCTTC. Its protein is CASSEVGSYGYTF.

The chain employs TRBV6-1 and TRBJ1-4, with D unclear. Per the germline V gene, CDR1 is MNHNS and CDR2 is SASEGT. V gave up 3 bases and J gave up 3 bases, with 14 bases separating them. The CDR3 has 16 amino acids. In nucleotides, the CDR3 is TGTGCCAGCAGTGATACCTTCGGTTACCCTAATGAAAAACTGTTTTTT. Its protein is CASSDTFGYPNEKLFF.

The chain joins TRBV27 to TRBJ2-7, with 12 bases fitting TRBD2. This CDR3 is 16 amino acids long. V lost 7 bases and J lost 4; bases outside the gene matches: 11. Germline assignment: CDR1 MNHEY and CDR2 SMNVEV (reference sequence). CDR3: CASKQRLAGDLYEQYV. CDR3 DNA: TGTGCCAGCAAACAGAGACTAGCGGGAGACCTATACGAGCAGTACGTC.

The V call is TRBV6-6, the J call TRBJ1-1; D is unresolved. CDR1 and CDR2 from the germline V gene are MNHNY and SVGAGI (reference sequence). CDR3 length equals 14 residues. With 2 bases removed from V and 3 bases from J, the gap between germline ends came to 10 bases. The CDR3 spells CASSYRGGDTEAFF. For the CDR3, the DNA is TGTGCCAGCAGTTACCGGGGTGGTGACACTGAAGCTTTCTTT.

This chain joins TRBV4-3 and TRBJ2-2, with TRBD2 matching over 14 bases. The CDR3 length is 19 residues. After removal of 0 bases from V and 0 bases from J, the junction contained 3 bases not matched to a gene. Germline-derived CDR1 and CDR2 are LGHNA and YSLEER. For the CDR3, the DNA is TGCGCCAGCAGCCAAGAGGGACTAGCGGGAGTTTCGAACACCGGGGAGCTGTTTTTT. This codes for CASSQEGLAGVSNTGELFF.

Regarding this clone: Other DNA sequences in this sample translate to the same CDR3. V is TRBV27 and J is TRBJ2-6; D ambiguous. Trimming removed 3 bases from V and 0 bases from J, with 0 bases in between. The CDR3 covers 13 residues. Per the germline V gene, CDR1 is MNHEY and CDR2 is SMNVEV (reference sequence). Written as DNA, the CDR3 is TGTGCCAGCAGTTTCTCTGGGGCCAACGTCCTGACTTTC. Residues: CASSFSGANVLTF.

By share, this clone counts as medium-sized. J is TRBJ1-3 and V is TRBV6-6; D perhaps matches TRBD1 (5 bases). Trimming cost V 6 bases and J 4 bases, with 13 bases left between them. From germline, CDR1 is MNHNY and CDR2 SVGAGI (reference sequence). The CDR3 contains 14 residues. In DNA, the CDR3 is TGTGCCAGCAGCACAGGAGCTGTGGGAAACACCATATATTTT. Protein sequence: CASSTGAVGNTIYF.